These T cell receptor beta chains were read from a single sample in a study of blood T cell repertoires in COVID-19. Assay: immunoSEQ multiplex PCR; the TCRdb copy retains only in-frame clones and omits some. Here the sample spans approximately 230,000 clones, 85% to 90% being singletons. Sequencing was performed on PBMCs or T cells enriched from blood (not recorded which). These receptors were collected from a man aged 40-50 years who had recovered from COVID-19. Each CDR3 is given with its conserved first and last residue. Each record gives: V gene, clone size, J gene, D gene, CDR3 protein, CDR3 DNA. D genes are given only for firm matches. Clone size, where shown, is once, few, many, or a class for clones that have expanded.

v_call: TRBV2
clone_size: NA
j_call: TRBJ2-1
d_call: NA
cdr3_aa: CASSELAGGMNEQFF
cdr3_nt: TGTGCCAGCAGTGAGCTGGCAGGGGGGATGAATGAGCAGTTCTTC

v_call: TRBV30
clone_size: few
j_call: TRBJ2-7
d_call: TRBD2
cdr3_aa: CAWNLAGPYEQYF
cdr3_nt: TGTGCCTGGAACCTAGCGGGGCCCTACGAGCAGTACTTC

v_call: TRBV11-2
clone_size: NA
j_call: TRBJ2-5
d_call: TRBD2
cdr3_aa: CASSSRTGSGSYQETQYF
cdr3_nt: TGTGCCAGCAGCTCAAGGACGGGTAGCGGGAGCTACCAAGAGACCCAGTACTTC

v_call: TRBV19
clone_size: NA
j_call: TRBJ2-7
d_call: TRBD2
cdr3_aa: CASSIRHGTGGTYEQYF
cdr3_nt: TGTGCCAGTAGTATTCGTCACGGGACGGGGGGAACCTACGAGCAGTACTTC

v_call: TRBV27
clone_size: few
j_call: TRBJ2-3
d_call: TRBD1
cdr3_aa: CASSPGQGPSTDTQYF
cdr3_nt: TGTGCCAGCAGTCCGGGACAGGGCCCTAGCACAGATACGCAGTATTTT

v_call: TRBV4-3
clone_size: NA
j_call: TRBJ1-6
d_call: TRBD1
cdr3_aa: CASSQAGGASYNSPLHF
cdr3_nt: TGCGCCAGCAGCCAGGCAGGGGGCGCATCCTATAATTCACCCCTCCACTTT

v_call: TRBV14
clone_size: NA
j_call: TRBJ2-4
d_call: NA
cdr3_aa: CASSPSDRNIQYF
cdr3_nt: TGTGCCAGCAGCCCTAGCGACCGAAACATTCAGTACTTC

v_call: TRBV6-2/TRBV6-3
clone_size: once
j_call: TRBJ1-2
d_call: NA
cdr3_aa: CASSTSMTDNNYGYTF
cdr3_nt: TGTGCCAGCAGTACCTCGATGACAGACAACAACTATGGCTACACCTTC

v_call: TRBV30
clone_size: NA
j_call: TRBJ1-6
d_call: TRBD1
cdr3_aa: CAWSLGQGDIDNSPLHF
cdr3_nt: TGTGCCTGGAGTCTGGGACAGGGTGATATTGATAATTCACCCCTCCACTTT

v_call: TRBV7-2
clone_size: NA
j_call: TRBJ2-3
d_call: NA
cdr3_aa: CASSLILPGSGTDTQYF
cdr3_nt: TGTGCCAGCAGCTTAATTCTACCGGGATCGGGCACAGATACGCAGTATTTT

v_call: TRBV6-5
clone_size: NA
j_call: TRBJ2-5
d_call: TRBD2
cdr3_aa: CASSYMSGGQETQYF
cdr3_nt: TGTGCCAGCAGTTACATGAGCGGGGGCCAAGAGACCCAGTACTTC

v_call: TRBV18
clone_size: NA
j_call: TRBJ1-1
d_call: NA
cdr3_aa: CASSPRPWPNTEAFF
cdr3_nt: TGTGCCAGCTCACCACGGCCCTGGCCGAACACTGAAGCTTTCTTT

v_call: TRBV19
clone_size: NA
j_call: TRBJ1-5
d_call: NA
cdr3_aa: CASSTTGGNQPQHF
cdr3_nt: TGTGCCAGTAGTACAACCGGGGGGAATCAGCCCCAGCATTTT

v_call: TRBV5-1
clone_size: NA
j_call: TRBJ2-5
d_call: TRBD2
cdr3_aa: CASSLRTSGTQETQYF
cdr3_nt: TGCGCCAGCAGCTTGCGGACTAGCGGGACTCAAGAGACCCAGTACTTC

v_call: TRBV5-1
clone_size: NA
j_call: TRBJ1-1
d_call: NA
cdr3_aa: CASSLSGLKNTEAFF
cdr3_nt: TGCGCCAGCAGCTTGTCGGGTTTAAAGAACACTGAAGCTTTCTTT

v_call: TRBV5-4
clone_size: NA
j_call: TRBJ2-1
d_call: TRBD2
cdr3_aa: CASSGAAGTSDDEQFF
cdr3_nt: TGTGCCAGCAGCGGTGCCGCGGGGACTAGCGATGATGAGCAGTTCTTC

v_call: TRBV5-4
clone_size: once
j_call: TRBJ2-7
d_call: NA
cdr3_aa: CASSLGQVSYEQYF
cdr3_nt: TGTGCCAGCAGCTTGGGGCAGGTCTCCTACGAGCAGTACTTC

v_call: TRBV28
clone_size: NA
j_call: TRBJ2-5
d_call: TRBD2
cdr3_aa: CASSFRGTSGSGETQYF
cdr3_nt: TGTGCCAGCAGTTTTAGGGGGACTAGCGGGAGTGGAGAGACCCAGTACTTC

v_call: TRBV10-2
clone_size: NA
j_call: TRBJ2-3
d_call: NA
cdr3_aa: CATPGETGEVDTQYF
cdr3_nt: TGCGCCACCCCGGGAGAAACGGGAGAAGTGGATACGCAGTATTTT

v_call: TRBV27
clone_size: NA
j_call: TRBJ1-2
d_call: TRBD1
cdr3_aa: CASSRQGANYGYTF
cdr3_nt: TGTGCCAGCAGCCGACAGGGAGCTAACTATGGCTACACCTTC

v_call: TRBV2
clone_size: NA
j_call: TRBJ1-2
d_call: NA
cdr3_aa: CASRATGLNYGYTF
cdr3_nt: TGTGCCAGCAGGGCCACAGGGTTGAACTATGGCTACACCTTC

v_call: TRBV28
clone_size: NA
j_call: TRBJ2-3
d_call: TRBD1
cdr3_aa: CASTGTDRTDTQYF
cdr3_nt: TGTGCCAGCACCGGGACAGACAGAACAGATACGCAGTATTTT

v_call: TRBV4-1
clone_size: NA
j_call: TRBJ1-1
d_call: TRBD1
cdr3_aa: CASSQGTGIFTEAFF
cdr3_nt: TGCGCCAGCAGCCAGGGGACAGGGATTTTCACTGAAGCTTTCTTT

v_call: TRBV3-1/TRBV3-2
clone_size: NA
j_call: TRBJ1-6
d_call: TRBD1
cdr3_aa: CASSPQTGGDSPLHF
cdr3_nt: TGTGCCAGCAGCCCTCAGACAGGGGGCGATTCACCCCTCCACTTT

v_call: TRBV28
clone_size: NA
j_call: TRBJ2-1
d_call: TRBD2
cdr3_aa: CASSLSHPGLAGGLSYNEQFF
cdr3_nt: TGTGCCAGCAGTTTATCTCACCCCGGACTAGCGGGAGGTTTATCCTACAATGAGCAGTTCTTC

v_call: TRBV30
clone_size: NA
j_call: TRBJ2-4
d_call: TRBD2
cdr3_aa: CAWNPLAGGENIQYF
cdr3_nt: TGTGCCTGGAACCCTCTAGCGGGGGGGGAAAACATTCAGTACTTC

v_call: TRBV11-1
clone_size: NA
j_call: TRBJ1-6
d_call: NA
cdr3_aa: CASSSRTEINSPLHF
cdr3_nt: TGTGCCAGCAGCTCTCGGACAGAAATTAATTCACCCCTCCACTTT

v_call: TRBV18
clone_size: NA
j_call: TRBJ2-7
d_call: NA
cdr3_aa: CASSPPPGNYEQYF
cdr3_nt: TGTGCCAGCTCACCACCCCCAGGCAACTACGAGCAGTACTTC

v_call: TRBV19
clone_size: once
j_call: TRBJ2-5
d_call: NA
cdr3_aa: CASKVYLRSGETQYF
cdr3_nt: TGTGCCAGTAAGGTCTACCTCAGGTCCGGAGAGACCCAGTACTTC

v_call: TRBV21-1
clone_size: NA
j_call: TRBJ1-1
d_call: NA
cdr3_aa: CASSKSMATEAFF
cdr3_nt: TGTGCCAGCAGCAAATCGATGGCTACTGAAGCTTTCTTT

v_call: TRBV5-6
clone_size: once
j_call: TRBJ2-3
d_call: TRBD2
cdr3_aa: CASSLDGGGSTSTDTQYF
cdr3_nt: TGTGCCAGCAGCTTGGACGGCGGGGGGTCCACTAGCACAGATACGCAGTATTTT

v_call: TRBV12-2
clone_size: NA
j_call: TRBJ2-3
d_call: NA
cdr3_aa: CASRYQTSGRPTDTQYF
cdr3_nt: TGTGCAAGTCGCTATCAGACTAGCGGGAGGCCCACAGATACGCAGTATTTT

v_call: TRBV6-4
clone_size: once
j_call: TRBJ2-1
d_call: NA
cdr3_aa: CASSDPISGEYYNEQFF
cdr3_nt: TGTGCCAGCAGTGACCCCATCTCAGGGGAGTATTACAATGAGCAGTTCTTC

v_call: TRBV18
clone_size: NA
j_call: TRBJ2-7
d_call: TRBD1
cdr3_aa: CASSPPGTGPYEQYF
cdr3_nt: TGTGCCAGCTCACCCCCCGGGACAGGCCCCTACGAGCAGTACTTC

v_call: TRBV5-6
clone_size: few
j_call: TRBJ2-7
d_call: TRBD1
cdr3_aa: CASSWGTGSHEQYF
cdr3_nt: TGTGCCAGCAGCTGGGGGACAGGGTCCCACGAGCAGTACTTC

v_call: TRBV4-1
clone_size: NA
j_call: TRBJ2-3
d_call: NA
cdr3_aa: CASSQDGGTTHVTQYF
cdr3_nt: TGCGCCAGCAGCCAAGACGGCGGGACCACCCACGTTACGCAGTATTTT